One T cell receptor beta chain is described in this entry. Its target antigen remains unknown. The record has no base qualities; no much larger clone is one base away. The data stem from a study of shared clonotypes between healthy human individuals (dated by TCRdb to about 2020). Regarding the study in general: Three men and a couple of women, aged 18 to 49 years, made up the cohort. Blood TCR repertoires of five healthy adults were deeply sequenced to estimate repertoire size and the extent of clonotype sharing between individuals. Each donor's leukapheresis produced roughly between roughly 0.94 and 9.5 billion PBMCs. Per donor, three plates each were used for CD4 naive and CD4 memory, two for CD8 naive, and one for CD8 memory. To increase sequencing depth and limit assay-specific biases, TCR repertoire library preparation and sequencing were carried out by different laboratories using diverse techniques.

Including the terminal cysteine and phenylalanine, the CDR3 comprises 14 residues. The read is trimmed to its CDR3 DNA, 42 bases read in frame from base 1. The germline V gene supplies CDR1 MDHEN and CDR2 SYDVKM. The germline V and J ends show losses of 6 bases and 4 bases respectively, and no gene match explains 7 bases of the junction. What the research found in general, with its limitations: Based on pairwise subsampling, the degree of clonotype sharing among donors was expected to be affected by sequencing depth. Larger estimated clonotype richness was generally found for naive subsets than for memory subsets. Sampling was limited to blood, and TCR repertoires in tissue likely differ from TCR repertoires in blood. Because the study included a small number of donors, the genetic and exposure-history diversity represented was limited. Compared with non-shared clonotypes, clonotypes shared by all four sorted-subset donors had higher generation probabilities. Sharing across four donors was observed for approximately 5% of naive CD4, less than 4% of naive CD8, about 2.5% of memory CD4, and roughly 0.4% of memory CD8 clonotypes. Even with the large sequencing depth, rarefaction of the sorted-subset datasets indicated that sequencing was incomplete.

Using the deep immunoSEQ assay, TCR CDR3 regions were amplified from genomic DNA by multiplex PCR. Extracted genomic DNA from each cell subset was spread evenly across all wells of several immunoSEQ 96-well plates, with each plate serving as a replicate. Each replicate PCR for sorted subsets received about 220 ng genomic DNA, equal to about 30,000 T cell genomes. Purified libraries were measured with a Qubit 3.0 fluorometer, size-checked on a Bioanalyzer 2100, and measured again with the KAPA Library Quantification kit. Each immunoSEQ 96-well plate was sequenced on its own single-read 150-cycle Illumina NextSeq 550 flow cell. Processing in the source paper ran as follows. Because the immunoSEQ output included only junctional sequences and no quality scores, the filtering could not be the same as the filtering used for full-length reads. Sequences were annotated with PyIR, a Python wrapper for IgBLAST v1.9, using IMGT germline references to assign V/J genes and CDR3. Reads were removed for weak V/J assignments (E-value above 1e-6), missing CDR3, stop codons, out-of-frame junctions, or ambiguous translated residues. V3J clonotypes were defined as sequences sharing an identical inferred V gene, J gene, and CDR3 amino acid sequence. Percentage overlap between repertoires was computed as shared unique clonotypes divided by the size of the smaller repertoire. Repertoire richness was assessed with RTK rarefaction, the Chao1 estimator, and Recon v2.1 estimates of unobserved clonotypes. Generation probabilities for all TCRbeta clonotypes obtained by the gDNA method from a few donors were computed using OLGA. Held by TCRdb, this immuneACCESS table contains in-frame sequences only and omits some clones. Under half of the omission traces to an unresolved V gene where checked; the cause of the rest is unknown. The V and J calls and clone size come from that table; D and trimming were worked out from the DNA. The sample profile shows roughly 2.6 million clones; approximately 94% of them were found once. The top ten hold under 0.15% of the sample.

Donors were healthy HIV-negative adults with no recently reported acute infections or vaccinations. Only Caucasian adults living in Nashville, Tennessee, USA were represented among the donors. CD4+ T cells were enriched by magnetic negative selection, after which naive cells were positively selected on CD45RA and the negative fraction was taken as the memory subset. After blood collection by leukapheresis, PBMCs were isolated using Ficoll-Histopaque density gradient centrifugation and then cryopreserved in the vapor phase of liquid nitrogen. Analytical flow cytometry was used to check the purity and quantity of every magnetically sorted T cell population. Genomic DNA was isolated from every sorted fraction and measured by UV absorbance on a Nanodrop 2000c.

This TCR was sampled from a young man in good health. The V and J genes are TRBV28 and TRBJ1-1; 8 of the junction bases match TRBD1. What was sequenced was naive CD4+ T cells sorted from blood. The cell subset or site label on this specimen signifies: CD45RA+ positively selected. The sequence in DNA is TGTGCCAGCAGCTCGAGCAGGGGGCGCACTGAAGCTTTCTTT. It encodes CASSSSRGRTEAFF.